This T cell receptor beta chain stems from a study of shared clonotypes between healthy human individuals. The unsorted samples had around 86 million PBMCs used for genomic DNA. Splitting of each subset's genomic DNA was done evenly across several immunoSEQ plates. PCR replicates performed on unsorted PBMC used 300 ng DNA, 25,000 to 35,000 T cell genomes. Original processing notes: Owing to the provision of junction-only sequences devoid of quality scores by immunoSEQ, filtering differed. Profiling relied on immunoSEQ multiplex PCR, and the TCRdb table lists in-frame clones only, not all of them. Clone size and the V and J calls come from that table; the DNA yielded D and trimming. The sample contains about 490,000 clones, 75% to 85% of which appear only once. The CDR3 runs 15 residues. The V and J ends lost 6 bases and 7 bases, in that order; junction bases with no gene match: 11. Germline lookup yields CDR1 SGHTA and CDR2 FQGNSA.

The chain recombines TRBV7-2 with TRBJ1-4; TRBD1 matches at 7 bases. The sequenced sample consisted of PBMCs. This TCR came from a woman between 35 and 50 years old in good health. Some clones in this sample may be carry-over from other donors' samples. CDR3 nucleotide sequence: TGTGCCAGCAGACGACAACAGGGGTGGGCTGAAAAACTGTTTTTT. This encodes CASRRQQGWAEKLFF.